This is a list of T cell receptor beta chains from one sample in a study of OX40 agonist ivuxolimab in advanced cancers. Assay: immunoSEQ multiplex PCR; the TCRdb copy retains only in-frame clones and omits some. The profile shows 60,000 to 80,000 clones, 65% to 90% of them singletons. The material sequenced was CD4+ or CD8+ T cells sorted from blood, taken in a trial of the OX40 agonist ivuxolimab. These receptor sequences come from an adult with an advanced solid tumor such as melanoma, head and neck, liver or kidney cancer. The CDR3 runs from the conserved cysteine through the conserved F or W. A D gene is named only where the DNA matches it firmly. Size tells how often a clone was seen (once, few, many) or the class of an expanded clone, and some rows leave it out.

J	V	D	size	CDR3	DNA
TRBJ1-2	TRBV4-2	-	few	CASSQDPGSYGYTF	TGTGCCAGCAGCCAAGACCCAGGGAGTTATGGCTACACCTTC
TRBJ1-5	TRBV29-1	-	-	CSVAGTNQPQHF	TGCAGCGTCGCAGGGACCAATCAGCCCCAGCATTTT
TRBJ2-1	TRBV7-9	-	once	CASSLLTFETEQFF	TGTGCCAGCAGCTTACTAACATTCGAGACCGAGCAGTTCTTC
TRBJ2-1	TRBV29-1	TRBD2	-	CSTTLAGRSNEQFF	TGCAGCACAACTCTAGCGGGCCGCAGCAATGAGCAGTTCTTC
TRBJ2-5	TRBV7-9	TRBD2	-	CASSLRTSSETQYF	TGTGCCAGCAGCTTGCGGACTAGCTCTGAGACCCAGTACTTC
TRBJ1-1	TRBV7-9	TRBD1	-	CASTTGDGTEAFF	TGTGCCAGCACCACAGGGGACGGCACTGAAGCTTTCTTT
TRBJ2-3	TRBV5-1	-	once	CASSPRRRGSSSTDTQYF	TGCGCCAGCTCGCCGCGGCGGAGAGGATCCTCTAGCACAGATACGCAGTATTTT
TRBJ1-2	TRBV7-3	-	-	CASSFGTYGYTF	TGTGCCAGCAGCTTCGGGACCTATGGCTACACCTTC
TRBJ2-5	TRBV12-5	-	-	CASGSRETQYF	TGTGCTAGTGGTTCCCGGGAGACCCAGTACTTC
TRBJ1-2	TRBV4-1	-	-	CASSQVQAPSGGYTF	TGCGCCAGCAGCCAAGTGCAGGCCCCTTCGGGTGGCTACACCTTC
TRBJ1-2	TRBV4-3	-	once	CASSQRTVNYGYTF	TGCGCCAGCAGCCAAAGGACAGTCAACTATGGCTACACCTTC
TRBJ2-7	TRBV2	TRBD2	-	CASRLGGLAYEQYF	TGTGCCAGCAGGTTGGGAGGGTTGGCCTACGAGCAGTACTTC
TRBJ2-2	TRBV5-1	-	-	CASSVLQGENTGELFF	TGCGCCAGCAGCGTGTTACAGGGTGAGAACACCGGGGAGCTGTTTTTT